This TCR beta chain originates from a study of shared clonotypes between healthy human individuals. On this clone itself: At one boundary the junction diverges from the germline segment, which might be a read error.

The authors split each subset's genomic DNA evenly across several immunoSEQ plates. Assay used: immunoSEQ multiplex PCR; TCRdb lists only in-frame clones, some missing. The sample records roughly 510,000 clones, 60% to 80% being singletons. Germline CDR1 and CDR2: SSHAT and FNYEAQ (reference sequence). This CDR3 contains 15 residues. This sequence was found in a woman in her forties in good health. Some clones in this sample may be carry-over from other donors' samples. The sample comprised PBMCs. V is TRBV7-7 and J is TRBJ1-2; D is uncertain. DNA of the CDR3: TGTGCTAGCAGCCGATTGGACGGTTCTAACTATGGCTACACCTTC. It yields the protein CASSRLDGSNYGYTF.